A selection of T cell receptor beta chains follows, all from one sample in a study of T cell responses to AZD1222 COVID-19 vaccine. Generated by immunoSEQ multiplex PCR, the TCRdb table keeps only in-frame clones and is missing some. The sample has approximately 61,000 clones; 81% are singletons. Sequenced material: peripheral blood, taken 28 days after the second AZD1222 dose. The receptors come from an adult who received the AZD1222 COVID-19 vaccine. Both conserved end residues are part of each CDR3. The D gene is left open where the match is weak. Size values are once, few and many counts, or a class for expanded clones, and some rows have none.

v_call	j_call	d_call	clone_size	cdr3_nt	cdr3_aa
TRBV5-1	TRBJ1-6	TRBD1	NA	TGCGCCAGCAGCTCAACTGACAGGGGGGGGAATTCACCCCTCCACTTT	CASSSTDRGGNSPLHF
TRBV24-1	TRBJ2-3	TRBD1	NA	TGTGCCACCAGTGATCCCCCGGGACAGGGGGCAGATACGCAGTATTTT	CATSDPPGQGADTQYF
TRBV6-4	TRBJ1-3	TRBD1	NA	TGTGCCAGAGGGGGACAGGACAATTCAAAAGCCCCGAGCTCTGGAAACACCATATATTTT	CARGGQDNSKAPSSGNTIYF
TRBV24-1	TRBJ1-5	NA	NA	TGTGCCACCAGTGATGAGGCGGGCAATCAGCCCCAGCATTTT	CATSDEAGNQPQHF
TRBV5-8	TRBJ1-1	NA	NA	TGTGCCAGCAGTCTCCCCCGACCCACTGAAGCTTTCTTT	CASSLPRPTEAFF
TRBV6-5	TRBJ1-5	TRBD1	NA	TGTGCCGGCGAGGGGGACAGGGGCCTCAATCAGCCCCAGCATTTT	CAGEGDRGLNQPQHF
TRBV3-1/TRBV3-2	TRBJ2-7	NA	NA	TGTGCCAGCAGCCAAGATGGCGGTTACGAGCAGTACTTC	CASSQDGGYEQYF
TRBV9	TRBJ1-1	NA	NA	TGTGCCAGCAGCGTCAGGGGATCGAGTACTGAAGCTTTCTTT	CASSVRGSSTEAFF
TRBV6-5	TRBJ1-4	TRBD1	NA	TGTGCCAGCAGCCAGACAGGGCGCGGTGAAAAACTGTTTTTT	CASSQTGRGEKLFF
TRBV29-1	TRBJ2-7	NA	few	TGCAGCGTTGTAACAGGGCAATCCTACGAGCAGTACTTC	CSVVTGQSYEQYF
TRBV3-1/TRBV3-2	TRBJ2-2	TRBD2	NA	TGTGCCAGCAGCCGGACTAGCGGGAGAGGTACCGGGGAGCTGTTTTTT	CASSRTSGRGTGELFF
TRBV7-9	TRBJ2-7	NA	NA	TGTGCCAGCAGCTTAGCATCGTGGGGGCAGTACGAGCAGTACTTC	CASSLASWGQYEQYF
TRBV18	TRBJ2-2	NA	NA	TGTGCCAGCTCGTCTCAGGGGGGCCTAAACGCCGGGGAGCTGTTTTTT	CASSSQGGLNAGELFF
TRBV10-2	TRBJ2-5	NA	NA	TGCGCCAGCAGGACGGGGACTCTCGAGACCCAGTACTTC	CASRTGTLETQYF
TRBV4-1	TRBJ1-2	TRBD1	few	TGCGCCAGCAGCCAATCGCCGGGACAGGGGCACTATGGCTACACCTTC	CASSQSPGQGHYGYTF
TRBV5-1	TRBJ2-2	TRBD2	NA	TGCGCCAGCAGGGAGGATAGCGGGGCAGCGAACACCGGGGAGCTGTTTTTT	CASREDSGAANTGELFF
TRBV2	TRBJ1-5	NA	few	TGTGCCAGCAGTGAAGCGCTTGTGGGGAATCAGCCCCAGCATTTT	CASSEALVGNQPQHF
TRBV18	TRBJ2-1	TRBD1	once	TGTGCCAGCTCACCACCGACGGGACAGGGTCCCAACAATGAGCAGTTCTTC	CASSPPTGQGPNNEQFF
TRBV20-1	TRBJ2-7	NA	NA	TGCAGTGCTAGTTTGGCCACGAGCTTGAACGAGCAGTACTTC	CSASLATSLNEQYF
TRBV7-9	TRBJ2-5	NA	NA	TGTGCCAGCAGCTTCAGGGGGGAGGAGACCCAGTACTTC	CASSFRGEETQYF
TRBV19	TRBJ2-5	NA	NA	TGTGCCAGTAGTAAAGGCAGAGAAGAGACCCAGTACTTC	CASSKGREETQYF
TRBV7-2	TRBJ2-7	NA	NA	TGTGCCAGCAGCCCGAGGGAACCGGGCGACGGAGGGCGACTATACGAGCAGTACTTC	CASSPREPGDGGRLYEQYF
TRBV7-3	TRBJ1-6	NA	once	TGTGCCAGCAGCTTTCAAGGCCTTAATTCACCCCTCCACTTT	CASSFQGLNSPLHF
TRBV28	TRBJ2-7	NA	NA	TGTGCCAGCAGTTTGAGATACGAGCAGTACTTC	CASSLRYEQYF
TRBV24-1	TRBJ2-2	NA	NA	TGTGCCACCAGTGACCCCATCTCTAACACCGGGGAGCTGTTTTTT	CATSDPISNTGELFF
TRBV6-2/TRBV6-3	TRBJ2-7	NA	NA	TGTGCCAGCAGTTACAGCAGCTCTTCGTACGAGCAGTACTTC	CASSYSSSSYEQYF
TRBV11-2	TRBJ2-5	NA	NA	TGTGCCAGCAGCGGCCTCGGGACCCAAGAGACCCAGTACTTC	CASSGLGTQETQYF
TRBV5-1	TRBJ2-7	NA	few	TGCGCCAGCAGCTTACAGAGAAGCTCCTACGAGCAGTACTTC	CASSLQRSSYEQYF
TRBV7-6	TRBJ2-7	TRBD2	few	TGTGCTACCTCCGGGACTAGTTCCTACGAGCAGTACTTC	CATSGTSSYEQYF
TRBV12-3/TRBV12-4	TRBJ1-2	TRBD1	NA	TGTGCCAGCAGCAGGGGACAGAACTATGGCTACACCTTC	CASSRGQNYGYTF
TRBV19	TRBJ2-3	TRBD2	NA	TGTGCCAGCAATAGAGGGACTAGCGGACCAGATACGCAGTATTTT	CASNRGTSGPDTQYF